The 28 T cell receptor beta chains reported below all come from one sample, sequenced in a study of identical twins. TCRdb processed the 5' RACE reads anew with MiXCR; each CDR3 protein has one entry. Of under 350,000 distinct CDR3 sequences in the sample, roughly 9% were seen once. This same sample was also taken into another study, of yellow fever vaccine responses in identical twins.

Sequenced material: CD8+ T cells sorted from blood. The receptors come from a woman aged 18-29 years in good health.

The V call is TRBV7-2, the J call TRBJ1-6, with TRBD1 as a possible D gene (6 bases). The CDR3 contains 14 residues. CDR1 and CDR2 (germline): SGHTA, FQGNSA. V lost 1 base to trimming and J lost 7 bases, with 8 bases between them. CDR3 protein: CASSLGGHNSPLHF. Written as DNA, the CDR3 is TGTGCCAGCAGCTTAGGGGGACACAATTCACCCCTCCACTTT.

The chain recombines TRBV28 with TRBJ2-7; D is ambiguous. CDR1 is MDHEN, CDR2 SYDVKM, per germline. The CDR3 runs 16 residues. Trimming removed 6 bases at V and 4 bases at J, with 22 bases between. This CDR3 reads CASRPVVGATSYEQYF. CDR3 DNA: TGTGCCAGCAGACCCGTGGTGGGCGCGACCTCTTACGAGCAGTACTTC.

The V and J genes are TRBV7-9 and TRBJ2-3; 11 bases are a match to TRBD1. V trimming: 5 bases; J trimming: 2 bases; junction bases outside the gene matches: 9. CDR3 length equals 17 residues. Germline V gives CDR1 SEHNR, CDR2 FQNEAQ (reference sequence). DNA of the CDR3: TGTGCCAGCAGCCCTCCTATGGACAGGGGGCCCACAGATACGCAGTATTTT. Encoded protein: CASSPPMDRGPTDTQYF.

The genes are TRBV7-9 and TRBJ2-1, with 7 positions matching TRBD2. The V gene's germline CDR1 is SEHNR and CDR2 FQNEAQ (reference sequence). The V and J ends lost 5 bases and 8 bases, in that order; junction bases with no gene match: 9. The CDR3 spans 14 residues. CDR3 in amino acids: CASSGSPAGYEQFF. DNA for the CDR3: TGTGCCAGCAGCGGATCACCAGCGGGGTATGAGCAGTTCTTC.

The rearrangement links TRBV4-3 to TRBJ2-7; unclear D gene. Trimming cost V 0 bases and J 0 bases, with 12 bases left between them. Looked up from germline, CDR1 is LGHNA and CDR2 is YSLEER. The length of the CDR3 is 16 residues. CDR3 region: CASSQDRGSSSYEQYF. The CDR3 nucleotides are TGCGCCAGCAGCCAAGATCGAGGATCTAGCTCCTACGAGCAGTACTTC.

The chain recombines TRBV12-3 or TRBV12-4 with TRBJ2-7; D is uncertain. The ends were cut back, 6 bases at V and 4 bases at J, with 10 bases in the middle. The CDR3 loop spans 12 amino acids. Here the CDR3 DNA reads TGTGCCAGCAGCCTAAACCAATACGAGCAGTACTTC. This translates into CASSLNQYEQYF.

The chain joins TRBV7-8 to TRBJ2-7, with a possible D match to TRBD1 (6 bases). The V and J ends lost 7 bases and 5 bases respectively, with 18 bases between them. The CDR3 totals 14 residues. Germline lookup yields CDR1 SGHVS and CDR2 FQNEAQ. In nucleotides, the CDR3 is TGTGCCAGCATACCTAGGGGGAGAATCCACGAGCAGTACTTC. Translated: CASIPRGRIHEQYF. The whole variable domain, remainder taken from reference TRBV7-8 and TRBJ2-7, is GAGVSQSPRYKVAKRGQDVALRCDPISGHVSLFWYQQALGQGPEFLTYFQNEAQLDKSGLPSDRFFAERPEGSVSTLKIQRTQQEDSAVYLCASIPRGRIHEQYFGPGTRLTVT.

The gene calls are TRBV12-3 or TRBV12-4 and TRBJ2-1, with 8 bases lining up with TRBD2. The J segment lost 7 bases and the V segment lost 1 base, leaving 12 bases of the junction unmatched. This CDR3 has 17 residues. The CDR3 region is CASSLGSSGGAWNEQFF. DNA of the CDR3: TGTGCCAGCAGTTTAGGATCTTCCGGGGGGGCGTGGAATGAGCAGTTCTTC.

This clonotype was recorded many times. This sequence joins TRBV21-1 and TRBJ2-7; TRBD2 is the table's D call and was not checked against the DNA. TRBV21-1 is marked as a pseudogene. The CDR3 consists of 14 residues. CDR3 sequence (DNA): TGTGCCAGAAAGACTAGCGGGAGCCCCTACGAGCAGTACTTC. This encodes CARKTSGSPYEQYF.

This clonotype has just a few counts. The chain has TRBV27 and TRBJ2-3, with TRBD2 identical over 8 bases. The V and J ends lost 0 bases and 3 bases, in that order; junction bases with no gene match: 2. The V gene's germline CDR1 is MNHEY and CDR2 SMNVEV (reference sequence). The CDR3 extends over 15 amino acids. CDR3 sequence (DNA): TGTGCCAGCAGTTTATCGCCGGGGGGGACAGATACGCAGTATTTT. This translates into CASSLSPGGTDTQYF.

There are a few counts of this clonotype. The V call is TRBV11-2, the J call TRBJ2-7; 7 bases are a match to TRBD1. This CDR3 region has 14 residues. V was pared by 3 bases and J by 2 bases, with 4 bases of the junction left unmatched. CDR1 is SGHAT, CDR2 FQNNGV, per germline. The CDR3 spells CASSLGDRAYEQYF. For the CDR3, the DNA is TGTGCCAGCAGCTTGGGAGACAGGGCCTACGAGCAGTACTTC.

This clonotype was picked up a small number of times. CDR3 loop: CASRTGLDYEQYF. CDR3 coding DNA: TGTGCCAGCAGAACAGGGTTAGACTACGAGCAGTACTTC. The chain uses TRBV27 and TRBJ2-7; D may be TRBD1 (6 bases). CDR1 is MNHEY, CDR2 SMNVEV, per germline (reference sequence). The germline V and J ends were trimmed by 6 bases and 3 bases, with 12 bases remaining between them. The CDR3 contains 13 residues.

This clonotype showed up many times. The gene calls are TRBV15 and TRBJ2-3, with D maybe TRBD1 (5 bases). Between the trimmed V and J ends, which lost 0 bases and 0 bases, there was a span of 7 bases. CDR1 is LNHNV, CDR2 YYDKDF, per germline (reference sequence). The CDR3 has 15 amino acids. CDR3 in amino acids: CATSRDAGSTDTQYF. The CDR3 DNA sequence: TGTGCCACCAGCAGAGACGCAGGGAGCACAGATACGCAGTATTTT.

This clonotype was detected a few times. The chain employs TRBV7-2 and TRBJ2-1; no definite D call. V lost 1 base and J lost 6, with 7 bases in between. The germline V gene encodes CDR1 SGHTA and CDR2 FQGNSA. This CDR3 is built from 13 residues. CDR3 in DNA: TGTGCCAGCAGCTTAGTTCTAGTCAATGAGCAGTTCTTC. Its translation: CASSLVLVNEQFF.

At least ten counts were recorded for this clonotype. The chain employs TRBV6-2 or TRBV6-3 and TRBJ2-1; 12 bases agree with TRBD2. The V segment lost 7 bases and the J segment 10 bases; nucleotides outside the gene matches: 8. In germline, CDR1 is MNHEY, CDR2 SVGEGT. The CDR3 runs to 14 residues. CDR3 sequence: CASKTSGRGREQFF. DNA for the CDR3: TGTGCCAGCAAGACTAGCGGGAGAGGTAGGGAGCAGTTCTTC.

CDR3 in amino acids: CASSDERRGLFKLFF. For the CDR3, the DNA is TGTGCCAGCAGCGATGAGAGGAGGGGGCTCTTTAAACTGTTTTTT. V usage is TRBV7-6 and J usage is TRBJ1-4; 7 bases align to TRBD1. The germline V gene has CDR1 SGHVS and CDR2 FNYEAQ. This CDR3 comprises 15 residues. V lost 5 bases to trimming and J lost 11 bases; unmatched junction nucleotides: 14.

The V call is TRBV6-1, the J call TRBJ2-2; 11 bases match TRBD1. V trimming: 6 bases; J trimming: 9 bases; junction bases outside the gene matches: 9. This CDR3 is built from 15 residues. Germline values: CDR1 MNHNS, CDR2 SASEGT. The CDR3 DNA is TGTGCCAGCAGCCAAGACGGGACAGGGGGTTGGGAGCTGTTTTTT. This translates into CASSQDGTGGWELFF.

This clonotype occurred many times. The rearrangement joins TRBV4-2 to TRBJ2-7, with D unresolved. The CDR3 loop spans 15 amino acids. The V gene's germline CDR1 is LGHNA and CDR2 YNFKEQ. Trimming shortened V by 0 bases and J by 0 bases, and 9 bases separated the two germline ends. The CDR3 DNA reads as TGTGCCAGCAGCCAAGAGGCTTCTAGCTCCTACGAGCAGTACTTC. It is translated as CASSQEASSSYEQYF.

The gene calls are TRBV29-1 and TRBJ2-7; D is possibly TRBD2 (5 bases). This CDR3 contains 12 residues. V lost 5 bases and J lost 4, with 12 bases in between. The V gene's germline CDR1 is SQVTM and CDR2 ANQGSEA. CDR3 DNA sequence: TGCAGCGTTCTTAGCGACGGGTACGAGCAGTACTTC. It is translated as CSVLSDGYEQYF.

This clonotype was seen at least ten times. The chain has TRBV6-1 and TRBJ2-5; TRBD1 aligns across 11 bases. The germline V gene has CDR1 MNHNS and CDR2 SASEGT. The V segment lost 7 bases and the J segment 5 bases; nucleotides outside the gene matches: 12. The CDR3 length is 16 residues. The DNA of the CDR3 is TGTGCCAGCACCACATCCCCCGGGACAGGGGGTGAGACCCAGTACTTC. As protein: CASTTSPGTGGETQYF.

The gene calls are TRBV7-2 and TRBJ2-7, with 9 positions matching TRBD2. V trimming: 4 bases; J trimming: 5 bases; junction bases outside the gene matches: 6. Germline CDR1 reads SGHTA; CDR2 reads FQGNSA. The CDR3 is 14 amino acids. The CDR3 reads CASSSGTSSHEQYF. In DNA form, the CDR3 reads TGTGCCAGCAGCTCCGGGACTAGCAGCCACGAGCAGTACTTC.

This clonotype was detected many times. The V and J genes are TRBV20-1 and TRBJ1-1; no clear D. CDR1 and CDR2 from the germline V gene are DFQATT and SNEGSKA (reference sequence). The V and J ends lost 3 bases and 10 bases respectively, with 9 bases between them. CDR3 length: 10 residues. As DNA, the CDR3 is TGCAGTGCTAGGCCCCCTGGAGCTTTCTTT. Its protein is CSARPPGAFF.

J is TRBJ2-2 and V is TRBV16; D is ambiguous. Trimming pared 0 bases from V and 6 bases from J, leaving 8 bases between. The length of the CDR3 is 14 residues. In germline, CDR1 is KGHSY, CDR2 FQNENV. CDR3 region: CASSQSRTAGELFF. CDR3 bases: TGTGCCAGCAGCCAATCTAGGACGGCCGGGGAGCTGTTTTTT.

There are many counts of this clonotype. The chain uses TRBV7-9 and TRBJ2-7; TRBD2 is a possible D gene (7 bases). Between the trimmed V and J ends, which lost 3 bases and 4 bases, there was a span of 13 bases. This CDR3 spans 14 amino acids. Germline loops: CDR1 SEHNR, CDR2 FQNEAQ (reference sequence). Here the CDR3 reads CASSFFGGQYEQYF. DNA for the CDR3: TGTGCCAGCAGCTTCTTCGGGGGGCAGTACGAGCAGTACTTC.

There are many counts of this clonotype. This sequence joins TRBV4-3 and TRBJ1-5, with D unclear. Germline CDR1 and CDR2: LGHNA and YSLEER. The ends were cut back, 0 bases at V and 1 base at J, with 10 bases in the middle. This CDR3 has 16 amino acids. CDR3 bases: TGCGCCAGCAGCCAAGATAGAGCAGCAAGCAATCAGCCCCAGCATTTT. Its translation is CASSQDRAASNQPQHF.

This clonotype has at least ten counts. This sequence joins TRBV4-2 and TRBJ2-1; 8 bases map to TRBD2. CDR1 and CDR2 (germline): LGHNA, YNFKEQ. The CDR3 consists of 15 residues. With 1 base clipped from V and 6 bases from J, the junction kept 5 bases outside the gene matches. CDR3: CASSQVSGDLNEQFF. In DNA, the CDR3 is TGTGCCAGCAGCCAAGTTAGCGGGGATCTCAATGAGCAGTTCTTC.

The chain joins TRBV9 to TRBJ2-2; D is unclear. Germline V gene data show CDR1 as SGDLS and CDR2 as YYNGEE. V lost 5 bases and J lost 2, with 13 bases in between. This CDR3 has 15 residues. CDR3 in DNA: TGTGCCAGCAGTCTTACCGGACCCAACACCGGGGAGCTGTTTTTT. It yields the protein CASSLTGPNTGELFF.

This chain connects TRBV12-3 or TRBV12-4 to TRBJ2-5; D not resolved. V lost 6 bases, J lost 3 bases, and 17 bases lay in between. The CDR3 consists of 15 residues. Here the CDR3 reads CASSPWVATKETQYF. Here the CDR3 DNA reads TGTGCCAGCAGCCCCTGGGTAGCTACTAAAGAGACCCAGTACTTC.